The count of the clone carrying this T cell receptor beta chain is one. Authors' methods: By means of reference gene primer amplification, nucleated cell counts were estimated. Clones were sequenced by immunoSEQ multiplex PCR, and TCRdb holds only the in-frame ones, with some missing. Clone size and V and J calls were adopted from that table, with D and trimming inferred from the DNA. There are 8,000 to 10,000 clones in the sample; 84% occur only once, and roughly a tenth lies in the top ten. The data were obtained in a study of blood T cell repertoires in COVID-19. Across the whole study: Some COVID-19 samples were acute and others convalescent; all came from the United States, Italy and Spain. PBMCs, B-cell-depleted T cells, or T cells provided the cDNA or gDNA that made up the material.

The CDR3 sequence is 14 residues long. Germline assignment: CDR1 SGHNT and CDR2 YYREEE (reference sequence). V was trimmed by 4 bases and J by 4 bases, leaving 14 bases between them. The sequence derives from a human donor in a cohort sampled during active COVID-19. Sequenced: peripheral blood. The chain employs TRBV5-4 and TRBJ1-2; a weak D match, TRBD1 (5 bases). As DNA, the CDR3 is TGTGCCAGCAGCAACGCAGGGAATACCTATGGCTACACCTTC. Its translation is CASSNAGNTYGYTF.